Each of the 15 T cell receptor beta chains below was sequenced from the same sample in a study of Ad26.COV2.S vaccination and SARS-CoV-2 variants. The sample's treatment: 15 to 20 received Ad26.COV2.S at low or high dose, single or two shots; roughly 5 received placebo; per-sample allocation not given. The samples were gathered on day 63 after the first injection of vaccine or placebo. The assay was immunoSEQ multiplex PCR, and TCRdb's table has in-frame clones only and misses some. This table has around 340,000 clones, around 88% appearing once. The source was peripheral blood, collected in a trial of Ad26.COV2.S vaccine versus placebo. The receptors here all came from a person between 18 and 60 years old who received the Ad26.COV2.S COVID-19 vaccine or a placebo.

V is TRBV12-3 or TRBV12-4 and J is TRBJ2-7; TRBD2 might be the D (6 bases). The CDR3 loop spans 13 amino acids. Trimming took 11 bases from V and 4 from J, leaving 18 bases between them. CDR3: CASMLRGMYEQYF. CDR3 nucleotides: TGTGCCTCCATGCTTCGGGGGATGTACGAGCAGTACTTC.

The rearrangement links TRBV7-9 to TRBJ2-2; 7 positions agree with TRBD2. Germline-derived CDR1 and CDR2 are SEHNR and FQNEAQ (reference sequence). CDR3 size: 17 residues. V was clipped by 5 bases and J by 5 bases; unmatched bases: 14. This chain's CDR3 is CASSTVLATQETGELFF. Here the CDR3 DNA reads TGTGCCAGCAGCACCGTACTAGCGACTCAAGAGACCGGGGAGCTGTTTTTT.

V is TRBV5-1 and J is TRBJ2-1, with 9 nucleotides matching TRBD2. This CDR3 contains 16 residues. The ends lost 5 bases at V and 8 bases at J; junction bases unmatched: 14. CDR1 is SGHRS and CDR2 is YFSETQ in the germline V gene. DNA for the CDR3: TGCGCCAGCAGGGAGACTAGCGGAGGAGGTAGCCATGAGCAGTTCTTC. This translates into CASRETSGGGSHEQFF.

This rearrangement joins TRBV9 to TRBJ2-1; 7 nucleotides match TRBD1. J gave up 5 bases and V 0 bases, and 2 bases lay outside the gene matches. Germline values: CDR1 SGDLS, CDR2 YYNGEE. The CDR3 length is 14 residues. CDR3 DNA sequence: TGTGCCAGCAGCGTAGTTGGGACAGACAATGAGCAGTTCTTC. It specifies CASSVVGTDNEQFF.

The rearrangement links TRBV6-6 to TRBJ2-7; 14 bases fit TRBD2. V shed 5 bases and J 2 bases; nucleotides not matched to a gene: 8. The germline V gene encodes CDR1 MNHNY and CDR2 SVGAGI (reference sequence). The CDR3 runs 17 residues. The CDR3 here is CASSPRLAGGPPYEQYF. CDR3 sequence (DNA): TGTGCCAGCAGTCCCCGACTAGCGGGAGGGCCCCCCTACGAGCAGTACTTC.

CDR3 coding DNA: TGTGCCAGCAGCTCCGGACGATACACCGGGGAGCTGTTTTTT. Protein product: CASSSGRYTGELFF. J is TRBJ2-2 and V is TRBV11-2; D gene unclear. The CDR3 sequence is 14 residues long. V was clipped by 4 bases and J by 3 bases, with 9 bases between them. From germline, CDR1 is SGHAT and CDR2 FQNNGV.

V usage is TRBV5-6 and J usage is TRBJ2-7; unclear D gene. V shed 0 bases and J shed 3 bases, with 10 bases lying between them. This CDR3 is built from 14 residues. Germline V gene data show CDR1 as SGHDT and CDR2 as YYEEEE. The CDR3 is CASSLVHHNYEQYF. The CDR3 DNA reads TGTGCCAGCAGCTTGGTTCACCACAACTACGAGCAGTACTTC.

The chain carries TRBV27 and TRBJ2-3; TRBD2 agrees at 10 bases. Germline-derived CDR1 and CDR2 are MNHEY and SMNVEV (reference sequence). Trimming removed 6 bases from V and 5 bases from J; junction bases left unmatched: 5. There are 14 residues in the CDR3. The CDR3 is CASRSGGAKDTQYF. CDR3 coding DNA: TGTGCCAGCAGGAGCGGGGGGGCGAAAGATACGCAGTATTTT.

The rearrangement joins TRBV5-4 to TRBJ2-7; 14 bases match TRBD2. The CDR3 length is 17 residues. V shed 4 bases, J shed 3 bases, and the junction held 9 bases outside the gene matches. The germline V gene encodes CDR1 SGHNT and CDR2 YYREEE (reference sequence). The CDR3 DNA reads as TGTGCCAGCAGCCCCGGGACTAGCGGGAGAAGAGGCTACGAGCAGTACTTC. This translates into CASSPGTSGRRGYEQYF.

This clone was seen just once. The chain is built from TRBV24-1 and TRBJ2-5, with 7 nucleotides matching TRBD1. Germline V gene lookup returns CDR1 KGHDR and CDR2 SFDVKD. V shed 8 bases and J 0 bases; nucleotides not matched to a gene: 2. The CDR3 covers 13 residues. In DNA form, the CDR3 reads TGTGCCACCAAGACAGGGTACCAAGAGACCCAGTACTTC. Translation gives CATKTGYQETQYF.

The V gene is TRBV5-1, the J gene TRBJ2-5; possible D gene TRBD1, 5 bases. Trimming pared 0 bases from V and 3 bases from J, leaving 9 bases between. The CDR3 loop spans 14 amino acids. In germline, CDR1 is SGHRS, CDR2 YFSETQ. The CDR3 DNA reads TGCGCCAGCAGCTTGGATCTGACAGAAGAGACCCAGTACTTC. Encoded protein: CASSLDLTEETQYF.

Details on this clone: This same CDR3 is encoded by further DNA sequences in the sample. The V gene is TRBV7-2, the J gene TRBJ2-5, with D possibly matching TRBD1 (6 bases). Germline V CDR1 and CDR2: SGHTA, FQGNSA. V lost 1 base to trimming and J lost 5 bases, with 11 bases between them. The CDR3 consists of 14 residues. This CDR3 is CASSLVSQGETQYF. The CDR3 DNA sequence: TGTGCCAGCAGCTTAGTTAGCCAGGGGGAGACCCAGTACTTC.

The chain uses TRBV6-2 or TRBV6-3 and TRBJ2-3; 8 bases are shared with TRBD2. V gave up 2 bases and J gave up 3 bases; unmatched junction bases: 7. This CDR3 comprises 16 residues. From germline, CDR1 is MNHEY and CDR2 SVGEGT. CDR3 loop: CASSYTDSGRTDTQYF. Here the CDR3 DNA reads TGTGCCAGCAGTTACACCGACAGCGGGAGAACAGATACGCAGTATTTT.

The chain couples TRBV11-2 to TRBJ1-5; TRBD1 is a possible D gene (6 bases). The CDR3 extends over 13 amino acids. Trimming shortened V by 2 bases and J by 5 bases, and 7 bases separated the two germline ends. Germline V gene lookup returns CDR1 SGHAT and CDR2 FQNNGV. Written as DNA, the CDR3 is TGTGCCAGCAGCTTAAACAGGGATCAGCCCCAGCATTTT. Its translation: CASSLNRDQPQHF.

The chain recombines TRBV19 with TRBJ2-7; 10 positions match TRBD2. This CDR3 has 15 residues. Germline lookup yields CDR1 LNHDA and CDR2 SQIVND (reference sequence). Unmatched junction bases numbered 8, after V lost 5 bases and J lost 4 bases. CDR3 loop: CASSLWTSGKYEQYF. The DNA of the CDR3 is TGTGCCAGTAGTCTGTGGACTAGCGGAAAGTACGAGCAGTACTTC.